The TCR beta chain described here comes from a study of CD8 T cells in Susac syndrome (dated by TCRdb to the late 2010s). Regarding the study in general: Among the sequenced Susac syndrome patients, over five had clinically active disease and fewer than ten were in clinical remission. At the time of blood withdrawal, Susac syndrome patients were either therapy-naive, taking corticosteroids (with some also receiving IVIg), or on IVIg alone. The study used repertoire sequencing to test whether antigen drove CD8+ T cell activation and differentiation in Susac syndrome.

High-throughput TCR beta sequencing profiled peripheral blood CD8+ and CD4+ T cells from healthy donors, Susac syndrome patients and multiple sclerosis patients. Recently defined diagnostic criteria for definite or probable disease were met by the Susac syndrome patients. Bulk CD8+ and CD4+ T cells were purified magnetically by negative isolation, whereas CD8+ TEMRA cells were enriched by FACS. Blood was collected in EDTA tubes and processed within 24 hours, with PBMCs isolated through density gradient centrifugation. PBMCs intended for TCR sequencing were cryopreserved in liquid nitrogen and thawed later in a water bath at 37 degrees C. The sorted or isolated CD4+, CD8+ and CD8+ TEMRA cells reached a purity of at least 90%. CDR1 MNHEY and CDR2 SMNVEV are derived from the germline V gene (reference sequence). Ends trimmed: V by 5 bases, J by 0 bases; bases unmatched to a gene: 14. Inclusive of the bounding cysteine and phenylalanine, the CDR3 is 18 residues long. Just the 54-base CDR3 DNA is kept, in frame starting at base 1.

Broader findings and caveats from the paper: No clonal expansion was detected in the CD4+ T cell repertoire of Susac syndrome patients. The number of individuals in the TCR sequencing and HLA analysis was recognized as being relatively small.

A remark on this clonotype: Its recognized antigen is unknown. Base qualities are not provided; no much larger clone lies one nucleotide away.

RNA was extracted using the RNeasy kit, and about 0.5 to 1 microgram was reverse transcribed with random hexamers. TCR beta CDR3 regions were amplified with the immunoSEQ multiplex PCR assay covering 54 Vbeta and 13 Jbeta segments. Bias from PCR amplification was corrected by using a synthetic template baseline for primer optimization and for computational correction. Regarding the original processing steps: Reads were annotated to V, D and J genes according to IMGT and were analyzed with immunoSEQ Analyzer, with only productive sequences retained. Clonality was calculated as one minus the Shannon entropy normalized by log2 of the number of productive unique sequences. Public and private clones were assessed among the 100 most prevalent clones of each patient and control. Clones were defined as Susac-specific when absent from the healthy and MS cohorts, from about 1,100 published viral clones and from other ImmuneACCESS disease sequences. TCRdb reprocessed the public reads (quality trimming at Q25 with fastp, clone calling with MiXCR) and kept in-frame beta chains. Each CDR3 protein appears once, grouped with its most common genes and DNA. TCRdb's processing, not the authors' own work, is the source of the V and J calls. The sample table shows more than 100,000 distinct CDR3 sequences, and roughly 95% are seen once. The top ten constitute more than 0.12% of the sample.

This sequence originates from a human donor with Susac syndrome. Here the chain combines TRBV27 and TRBJ2-3, with 7 bases matching TRBD1. Sequenced: CD4+ T cells from PBMCs. The CDR3 region: CASSPRGRQGASTDTQYF. The bases are TGTGCCAGCAGTCCTAGGGGGAGACAGGGTGCAAGCACAGATACGCAGTATTTT.